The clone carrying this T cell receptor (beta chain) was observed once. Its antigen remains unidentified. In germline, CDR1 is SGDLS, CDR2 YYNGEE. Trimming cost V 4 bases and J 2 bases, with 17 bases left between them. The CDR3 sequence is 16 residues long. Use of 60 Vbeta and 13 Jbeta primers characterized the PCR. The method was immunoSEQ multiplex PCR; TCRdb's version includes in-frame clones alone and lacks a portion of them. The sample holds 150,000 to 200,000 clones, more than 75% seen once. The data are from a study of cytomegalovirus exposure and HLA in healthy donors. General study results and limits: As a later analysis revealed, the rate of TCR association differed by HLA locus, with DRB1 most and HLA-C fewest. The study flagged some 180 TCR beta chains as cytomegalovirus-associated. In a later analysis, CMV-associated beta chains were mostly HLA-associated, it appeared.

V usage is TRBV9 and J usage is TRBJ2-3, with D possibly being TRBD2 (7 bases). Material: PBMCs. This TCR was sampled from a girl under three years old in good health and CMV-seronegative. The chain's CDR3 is CASSPRGLADTDTQYF. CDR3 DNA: TGTGCCAGCAGCCCTCGGGGGCTAGCGGACACAGATACGCAGTATTTT.